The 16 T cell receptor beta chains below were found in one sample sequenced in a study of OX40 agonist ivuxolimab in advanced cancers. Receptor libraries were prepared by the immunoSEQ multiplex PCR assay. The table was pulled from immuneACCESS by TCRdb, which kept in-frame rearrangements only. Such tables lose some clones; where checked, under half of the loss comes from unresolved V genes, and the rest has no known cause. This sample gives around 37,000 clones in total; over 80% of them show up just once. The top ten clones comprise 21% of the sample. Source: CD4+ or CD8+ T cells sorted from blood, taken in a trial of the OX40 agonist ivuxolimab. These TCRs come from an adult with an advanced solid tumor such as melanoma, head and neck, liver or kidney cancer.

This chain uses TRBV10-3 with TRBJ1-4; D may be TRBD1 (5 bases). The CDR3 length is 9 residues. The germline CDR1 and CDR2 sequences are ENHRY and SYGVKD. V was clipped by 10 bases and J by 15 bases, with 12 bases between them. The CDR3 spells CATAQGVFF. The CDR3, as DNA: TGTGCCACCGCCCAGGGAGTGTTTTTT.

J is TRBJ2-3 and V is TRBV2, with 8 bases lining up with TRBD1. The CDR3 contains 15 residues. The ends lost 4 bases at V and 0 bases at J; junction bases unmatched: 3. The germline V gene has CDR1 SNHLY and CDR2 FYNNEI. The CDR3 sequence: CASSGQGLSTDTQYF. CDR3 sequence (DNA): TGTGCCAGCAGTGGACAGGGGCTTAGCACAGATACGCAGTATTTT.

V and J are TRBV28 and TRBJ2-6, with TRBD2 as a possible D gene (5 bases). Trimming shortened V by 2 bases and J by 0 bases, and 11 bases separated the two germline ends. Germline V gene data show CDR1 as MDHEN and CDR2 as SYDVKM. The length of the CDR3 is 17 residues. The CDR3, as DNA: TGTGCCAGCAGTTTAGAGGGCTTCTACTCTGGGGCCAACGTCCTGACTTTC. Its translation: CASSLEGFYSGANVLTF.

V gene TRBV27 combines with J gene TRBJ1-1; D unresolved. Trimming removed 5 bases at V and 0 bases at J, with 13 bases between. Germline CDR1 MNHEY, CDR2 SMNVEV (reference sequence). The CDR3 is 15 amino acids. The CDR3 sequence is CASSPSRQLNTEAFF. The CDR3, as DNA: TGTGCCAGCAGTCCATCGAGGCAGCTGAACACTGAAGCTTTCTTT.

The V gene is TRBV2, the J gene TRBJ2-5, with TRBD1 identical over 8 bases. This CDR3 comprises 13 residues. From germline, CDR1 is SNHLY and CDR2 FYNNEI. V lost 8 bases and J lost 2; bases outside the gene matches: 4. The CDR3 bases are TGTGCCAGCGTCAGGGGGCATCAAGAGACCCAGTACTTC. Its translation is CASVRGHQETQYF. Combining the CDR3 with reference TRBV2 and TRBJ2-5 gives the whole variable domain EPEVTQTPSHQVTQMGQEVILRCVPISNHLYFYWYRQILGQKVEFLVSFYNNEISEKSEIFDDQFSVERPDGSNFTLKIRSTKLEDSAMYFCASVRGHQETQYFGPGTRLLVL.

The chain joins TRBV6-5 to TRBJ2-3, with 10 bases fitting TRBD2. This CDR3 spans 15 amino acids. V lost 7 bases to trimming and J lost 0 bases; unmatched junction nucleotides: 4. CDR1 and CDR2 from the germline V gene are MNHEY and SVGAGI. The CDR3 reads CASIGTSESTDTQYF. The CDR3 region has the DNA TGTGCCAGCATCGGGACTAGCGAAAGCACAGATACGCAGTATTTT.

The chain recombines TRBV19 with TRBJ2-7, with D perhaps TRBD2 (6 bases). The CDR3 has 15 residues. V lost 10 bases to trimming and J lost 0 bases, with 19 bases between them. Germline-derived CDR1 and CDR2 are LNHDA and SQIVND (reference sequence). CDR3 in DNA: TGTGCCACGAGCGCGGGGTACAGTCCCTCCTACGAGCAGTACTTC. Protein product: CATSAGYSPSYEQYF.

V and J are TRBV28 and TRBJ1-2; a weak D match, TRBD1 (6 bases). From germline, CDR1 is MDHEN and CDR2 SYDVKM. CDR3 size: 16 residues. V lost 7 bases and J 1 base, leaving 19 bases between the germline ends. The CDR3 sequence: CASTTRWGGGNYGYTF. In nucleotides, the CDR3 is TGTGCCAGCACTACGAGATGGGGAGGGGGTAACTATGGCTACACCTTC.

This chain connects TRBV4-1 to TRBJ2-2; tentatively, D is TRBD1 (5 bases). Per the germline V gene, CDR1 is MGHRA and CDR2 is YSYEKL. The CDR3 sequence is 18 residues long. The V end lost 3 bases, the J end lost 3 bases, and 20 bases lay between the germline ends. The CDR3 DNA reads TGCGCCAGCAGCCAGCCCCCCGGGCAGGGTCCCTACACCGGGGAGCTGTTTTTT. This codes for CASSQPPGQGPYTGELFF.

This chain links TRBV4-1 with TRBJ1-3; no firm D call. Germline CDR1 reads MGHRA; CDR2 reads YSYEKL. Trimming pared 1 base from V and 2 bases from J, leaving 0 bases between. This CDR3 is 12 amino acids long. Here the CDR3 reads CASSQAGNTIYF. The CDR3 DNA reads TGCGCCAGCAGCCAAGCTGGAAACACCATATATTTT.

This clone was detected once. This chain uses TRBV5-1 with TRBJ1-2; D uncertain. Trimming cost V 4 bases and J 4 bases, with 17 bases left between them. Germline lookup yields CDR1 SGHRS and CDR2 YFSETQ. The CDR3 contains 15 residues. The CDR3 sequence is CASSPDLASGYGYTF. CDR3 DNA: TGCGCCAGCAGCCCGGACCTAGCGTCAGGCTATGGCTACACCTTC.

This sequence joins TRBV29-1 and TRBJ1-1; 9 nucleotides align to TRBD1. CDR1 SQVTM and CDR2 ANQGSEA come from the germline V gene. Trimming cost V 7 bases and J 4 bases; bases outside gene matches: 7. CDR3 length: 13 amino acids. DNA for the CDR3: TGCAGCGGTGGACAGGGGTTGGGCACTGAAGCTTTCTTT. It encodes CSGGQGLGTEAFF.

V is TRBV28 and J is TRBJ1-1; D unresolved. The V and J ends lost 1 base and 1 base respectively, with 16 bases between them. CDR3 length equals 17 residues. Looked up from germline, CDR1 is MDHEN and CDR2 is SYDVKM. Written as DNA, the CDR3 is TGTGCCAGCAGTTTATACTCCTTCCGGAACCGGAACACTGAAGCTTTCTTT. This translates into CASSLYSFRNRNTEAFF.

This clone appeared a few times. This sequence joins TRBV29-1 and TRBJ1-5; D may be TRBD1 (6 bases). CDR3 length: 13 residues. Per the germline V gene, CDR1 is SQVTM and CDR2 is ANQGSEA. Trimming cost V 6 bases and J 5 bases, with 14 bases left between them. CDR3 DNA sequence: TGCAGCGTAGCTGGACAGCATGATCAGCCCCAGCATTTT. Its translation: CSVAGQHDQPQHF.

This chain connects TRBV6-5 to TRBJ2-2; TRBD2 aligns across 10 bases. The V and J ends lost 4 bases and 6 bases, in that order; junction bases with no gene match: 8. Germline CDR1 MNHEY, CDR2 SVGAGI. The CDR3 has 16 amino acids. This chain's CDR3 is CASSSSGGYSAGELFF. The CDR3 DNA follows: TGTGCCAGCAGTTCTAGCGGGGGATACTCGGCCGGGGAGCTGTTTTTT.

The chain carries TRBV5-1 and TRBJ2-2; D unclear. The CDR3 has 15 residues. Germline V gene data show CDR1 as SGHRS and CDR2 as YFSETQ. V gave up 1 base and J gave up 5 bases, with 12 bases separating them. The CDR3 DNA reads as TGCGCCAGCAGCTTGCCGCCGGGCGGAACCGGGGAGCTGTTTTTT. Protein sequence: CASSLPPGGTGELFF. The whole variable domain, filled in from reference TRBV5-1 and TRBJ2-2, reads KAGVTQTPRYLIKTRGQQVTLSCSPISGHRSVSWYQQTPGQGLQFLFEYFSETQRNKGNFPGRFSGRQFSNSRSEMNVSTLELGDSALYLCASSLPPGGTGELFFGEGSRLTVL.